The 18 T cell receptor beta chains below were found in one sample sequenced in a study of blood T cells in healthy people across ages (dated by TCRdb to about 2015). Library preparation was by 5' RACE. TCRdb records Illumina HiSeq 2500 as the sequencer. A second PCR of about 6 to 11 cycles was performed with a sample-barcoded 5' primer and a J-beta primer mix. TCRdb ran its own pipeline on the public reads, namely fastp trimming at Q25 and MiXCR clone calling, and kept in-frame beta chains. All rows with the same CDR3 protein become a single entry with the most common DNA and genes. Within this sample are 1.4 million or so distinct CDR3 sequences, with about 42% of them counted one time only. Around 4% of the sample lies in the top ten. The sequencing input was blood. All receptors derive from a woman aged 18-35 years in good health.

This clonotype was observed a few times. The rearrangement joins TRBV6-6 to TRBJ1-5; D is uncertain. The CDR3 runs to 12 residues. Germline V gives CDR1 MNHNY, CDR2 SVGAGI (reference sequence). Between the trimmed V and J ends, which lost 8 bases and 9 bases, there was a span of 14 bases. DNA of the CDR3: TGTGCCAGCGGCCCTTTCGACCGGCCCCAGCATTTT. Amino acids: CASGPFDRPQHF.

The rearrangement links TRBV7-9 to TRBJ2-4; D not certain. Germline CDR1 and CDR2: SEHNR and FQNEAQ (reference sequence). The ends were cut back, 5 bases at V and 2 bases at J, with 7 bases in the middle. The CDR3 runs to 13 residues. CDR3 nucleotides: TGTGCCAGCAGCCCAAGTCCCAAAAACATTCAGTACTTC. This codes for CASSPSPKNIQYF.

This clonotype appeared a few times. V usage is TRBV7-8 and J usage is TRBJ2-2; D is unresolved. The germline CDR1 and CDR2 sequences are SGHVS and FQNEAQ. This CDR3 has 16 residues. Between the trimmed V and J ends, which lost 1 base and 4 bases, there was a span of 13 bases. The CDR3 region is CASSLVFPRFTGELFF. As DNA, the CDR3 is TGTGCCAGCAGCTTAGTCTTTCCAAGGTTCACCGGGGAGCTGTTTTTT.

Notes on this clonotype: A much larger clone differs from this one at a single base, so this may be a read error. This chain links TRBV20-1 with TRBJ2-7, with TRBD2 matching over 15 bases. CDR1 is DFQATT, CDR2 SNEGSKA, per germline (reference sequence). Trimming cost V 5 bases and J 2 bases; bases outside gene matches: 1. The CDR3 contains 14 residues. The CDR3 DNA is TGCAGTGCTTGGACTAGCGGGAGGGCCTACGAGCAGTACTTC. Its protein is CSAWTSGRAYEQYF.

The chain is built from TRBV29-1 and TRBJ1-2; D is unclear. CDR3 length equals 14 residues. Trimming removed 4 bases from V and 0 bases from J, with 12 bases in between. The germline CDR1 and CDR2 sequences are SQVTM and ANQGSEA. The CDR3, as DNA: TGCAGCGTTGGGACTCCAGGATCTAACTATGGCTACACCTTC. Protein product: CSVGTPGSNYGYTF.

The chain employs TRBV9 and TRBJ2-5; 8 positions match TRBD1. The DNA matches TRBJ2-4 better at its end, which makes the J call doubtful. CDR3 size: 18 residues. Germline assignment: CDR1 SGDLS and CDR2 YYNGEE. CDR3: CASSVATGTGFRRDIQYF. The CDR3 DNA follows: TGTGCCAGCAGCGTGGCTACGGGGACAGGATTTCGACGGGACATTCAGTACTTC.

This chain connects TRBV7-2 to TRBJ2-5, with D uncertain. V shed 5 bases and J shed 11 bases, with 21 bases lying between them. Germline loops: CDR1 SGHTA, CDR2 FQGNSA. This CDR3 region has 14 residues. CDR3 amino acids: CASSARNTYNEQYF. The CDR3 bases are TGTGCCAGCAGCGCTAGGAATACCTACAATGAGCAGTACTTC.

This chain links TRBV20-1 with TRBJ1-4; D call uncertain. The CDR3 consists of 13 residues. With 2 bases removed from V and 10 bases from J, the gap between germline ends came to 14 bases. Germline CDR1 and CDR2: DFQATT and SNEGSKA (reference sequence). CDR3 coding DNA: TGCAGTGCTAGACCGGGTATCTTTGGAAAACTGTTTTTT. It codes for CSARPGIFGKLFF.

This clonotype was counted ten times or more. The CDR3 bases are TGTGCCAGCAGCCAGGACAGGGGGGCCTGGAATGAGCAGTTCTTC. As protein: CASSQDRGAWNEQFF. The chain employs TRBV14 and TRBJ2-1; 10 nucleotides match TRBD1. The germline CDR1 and CDR2 sequences are SGHDN and FVKESK. V shed 3 bases, J shed 7 bases, and the junction held 6 bases outside the gene matches. This CDR3 comprises 15 residues.

The CDR3 bases are TGTGCCAGCAACCTACGGGAGTTGGGGTGGGAAGAGACCCAGTACTTC. It is translated as CASNLRELGWEETQYF. The chain joins TRBV12-3 or TRBV12-4 to TRBJ2-5; D may be TRBD2 (6 bases). V lost 7 bases to trimming and J lost 3 bases, with 21 bases between them. The CDR3 runs 16 residues.

This clonotype appeared many times. This sequence joins TRBV20-1 and TRBJ1-5, with TRBD1 as a possible D gene (6 bases). Germline V gives CDR1 DFQATT, CDR2 SNEGSKA (reference sequence). This CDR3 contains 15 residues. With 0 bases removed from V and 6 bases from J, the gap between germline ends came to 15 bases. The CDR3 spells CSARDNGGAGQPQHF. The CDR3 region has the DNA TGCAGTGCTAGAGATAATGGGGGCGCGGGTCAGCCCCAGCATTTT.

The J gene is TRBJ2-1, the V gene TRBV5-1; maybe TRBD2 (5 bases). The DNA end is more similar to TRBJ2-7, so the J call may be wrong. Germline lookup yields CDR1 SGHRS and CDR2 YFSETQ. CDR3 size: 17 residues. CDR3 protein: CASSLGDNVGGHNEQYF. DNA for the CDR3: TGCGCCAGCAGCTTGGGAGACAACGTTGGCGGGCACAATGAGCAGTACTTC.

The chain couples TRBV20-1 to TRBJ2-1; TRBD2 matches 9 bases. Germline-derived CDR1 and CDR2 are DFQATT and SNEGSKA (reference sequence). This CDR3 spans 16 amino acids. The ends lost 6 bases at V and 0 bases at J; junction bases unmatched: 9. CDR3 protein: CSANPTSGSSYNEQFF. The CDR3 DNA sequence: TGCAGTGCCAACCCCACTAGCGGGTCCTCCTACAATGAGCAGTTCTTC.

The chain combines TRBV6-5 with TRBJ1-6; D possibly corresponds to TRBD1 (5 bases). Germline V gene sequence: CDR1 MNHEY, CDR2 SVGAGI. With 0 bases removed from V and 2 bases from J, the gap between germline ends came to 14 bases. The CDR3 extends over 18 amino acids. CDR3 sequence (DNA): TGTGCCAGCAGTTACTCGAAAGTAGGGGACCCCTATAATTCACCCCTCCACTTT. It translates to CASSYSKVGDPYNSPLHF.

V and J are TRBV28 and TRBJ2-5; weak D call: TRBD1 (7 bases). TRBJ2-1 explains the end of the DNA better; the J call may be wrong. CDR3 size: 16 residues. Germline CDR1 reads MDHEN; CDR2 reads SYDVKM. For the CDR3, the DNA is TGTGCCAGCAGAGATGACAGGGAGGCTAGCCAAGAGACCCAGTTCTTC. Translated: CASRDDREASQETQFF.

The chain couples TRBV7-9 to TRBJ1-2; TRBD1 matches 7 bases. V shed 6 bases, J shed 1 base, and the junction held 11 bases outside the gene matches. The CDR3 totals 16 residues. Per the germline V gene, CDR1 is SEHNR and CDR2 is FQNEAQ (reference sequence). The CDR3 nucleotides are TGTGCCAGCAGTTCTTGGACAGGAACACTTAACTATGGCTACACCTTC. Translating gives CASSSWTGTLNYGYTF.

V is TRBV20-1 and J is TRBJ1-2; perhaps TRBD1 as D (6 bases). Germline V CDR1 and CDR2: DFQATT, SNEGSKA (reference sequence). The CDR3 is made up of 12 amino acids. Trimming shortened V by 3 bases and J by 8 bases, and 13 bases separated the two germline ends. CDR3 in DNA: TGCAGTGCTAGGGAGGGGGTTGACGGCTACACCTTC. Protein sequence: CSAREGVDGYTF.

The gene calls are TRBV11-2 and TRBJ1-1, with TRBD1 as a possible D gene (6 bases). The CDR3 has 16 amino acids. Looked up from germline, CDR1 is SGHAT and CDR2 is FQNNGV. V lost 3 bases, J lost 1 base, and 15 bases lay in between. The CDR3 is CASSLWSQGTNTEAFF. For the CDR3, the DNA is TGTGCCAGCAGCTTGTGGTCGCAGGGGACGAACACTGAAGCTTTCTTT.